The rows below give T cell receptor beta chains drawn from one sample of a study of T cell changes during pregnancy in multiple sclerosis. Only in-frame clones appear in the TCRdb table, and some are missing; sequencing was by immunoSEQ multiplex PCR. This repertoire shows 95,000 to 110,000 clones, under 95% found once; its top ten account for roughly 0.78%. The sample here was peripheral blood, taken in the third trimester of pregnancy. These receptors all stem from a female donor in good health, enrolled as a control in a pregnancy study. Each CDR3 is given with its conserved first and last residue. The order of the fields is CDR3 protein, CDR3 DNA, V gene, clone size, J gene, D gene. The D gene is left open where the match is weak. A row's size may be missing; if present it is once, few, many or a size class.

CDR3 protein: CASSQTEFYGYTF; CDR3 DNA: TGTGCCAGCAGCCAGACAGAATTCTATGGCTACACCTTC; V gene: TRBV7-6; clone size: few; J gene: TRBJ1-2; D gene: .
CDR3 protein: CASSPRDEKLFF; CDR3 DNA: TGTGCCAGCAGCCCGCGTGATGAAAAACTGTTTTTT; V gene: TRBV11-3; clone size: .; J gene: TRBJ1-4; D gene: .
CDR3 protein: CASSQGGSLYQPQHF; CDR3 DNA: TGTGCCAGCAGCCAGGGGGGTAGTTTATATCAGCCCCAGCATTTT; V gene: TRBV6-1; clone size: .; J gene: TRBJ1-5; D gene: TRBD1
CDR3 protein: CAWSPADYTEAFF; CDR3 DNA: TGTGCCTGGAGTCCGGCAGACTACACTGAAGCTTTCTTT; V gene: TRBV30; clone size: few; J gene: TRBJ1-1; D gene: .
CDR3 protein: CSVRGSGATTGELFF; CDR3 DNA: TGCAGCGTTCGGGGGAGCGGGGCTACCACCGGGGAGCTGTTTTTT; V gene: TRBV29-1; clone size: .; J gene: TRBJ2-2; D gene: TRBD2
CDR3 protein: CASSPGSGYGYTF; CDR3 DNA: TGTGCCAGCAGCCCGGGTTCGGGCTATGGCTACACCTTC; V gene: TRBV7-2; clone size: .; J gene: TRBJ1-2; D gene: .
CDR3 protein: CASSIADRLTGELFF; CDR3 DNA: TGTGCCAGTAGTATAGCTGACAGGTTAACCGGGGAGCTGTTTTTT; V gene: TRBV19; clone size: .; J gene: TRBJ2-2; D gene: .
CDR3 protein: CASSPWSSSTDTQYF; CDR3 DNA: TGTGCCAGCAGCCCCTGGAGCTCCAGCACAGATACGCAGTATTTT; V gene: TRBV7-2; clone size: .; J gene: TRBJ2-3; D gene: .
CDR3 protein: CASSPDIPEPGQGFGRQFF; CDR3 DNA: TGTGCCAGCAGCCCAGACATTCCCGAACCGGGACAGGGGTTTGGTAGACAGTTCTTC; V gene: TRBV9; clone size: .; J gene: TRBJ2-1; D gene: TRBD1
CDR3 protein: CASSYRTENTEAFF; CDR3 DNA: TGTGCCAGCAGCTACCGGACAGAGAACACTGAAGCTTTCTTT; V gene: TRBV7-9; clone size: .; J gene: TRBJ1-1; D gene: .
CDR3 protein: CASSQDLLSGYTF; CDR3 DNA: TGCGCCAGCAGCCAAGATCTCCTTAGTGGCTACACCTTC; V gene: TRBV4-3; clone size: .; J gene: TRBJ1-2; D gene: .
CDR3 protein: CASSSASQGTEAFF; CDR3 DNA: TGTGCCAGCAGCTCCGCCTCACAGGGGACTGAAGCTTTCTTT; V gene: TRBV5-6; clone size: .; J gene: TRBJ1-1; D gene: TRBD1
CDR3 protein: CASSLTQGNQPQHF; CDR3 DNA: TGTGCCAGCAGCTTAACTCAGGGAAACCAGCCCCAGCATTTT; V gene: TRBV7-2; clone size: .; J gene: TRBJ1-5; D gene: .
CDR3 protein: CASSLERGITDTQYF; CDR3 DNA: TGCGCCAGCAGCTTAGAGCGGGGGATCACAGATACGCAGTATTTT; V gene: TRBV5-1; clone size: .; J gene: TRBJ2-3; D gene: TRBD2
CDR3 protein: CASSRVETDFFSNQPQHF; CDR3 DNA: TGTGCCAGTAGCCGGGTTGAGACAGACTTTTTTAGCAATCAGCCCCAGCATTTT; V gene: TRBV19; clone size: .; J gene: TRBJ1-5; D gene: .
CDR3 protein: CASSELRVQETQYF; CDR3 DNA: TGTGCCAGCAGTGAACTCAGGGTACAAGAGACCCAGTACTTC; V gene: TRBV6-1; clone size: .; J gene: TRBJ2-5; D gene: .
CDR3 protein: CAIKETVNQPQHF; CDR3 DNA: TGTGCCATCAAAGAGACAGTTAATCAGCCCCAGCATTTT; V gene: TRBV10-3; clone size: .; J gene: TRBJ1-5; D gene: .
CDR3 protein: CASSQDSYGYTF; CDR3 DNA: TGCGCCAGCAGCCAAGACAGCTATGGCTACACCTTC; V gene: TRBV4-1; clone size: few; J gene: TRBJ1-2; D gene: .
CDR3 protein: CASSDFTTGTNGYTF; CDR3 DNA: TGTGCCAGCAGTGACTTCACGACAGGGACAAATGGCTACACCTTC; V gene: TRBV6-1; clone size: .; J gene: TRBJ1-2; D gene: TRBD1
CDR3 protein: CAWSGRGNTEAFF; CDR3 DNA: TGTGCCTGGAGCGGGCGGGGCAACACTGAAGCTTTCTTT; V gene: TRBV30; clone size: once; J gene: TRBJ1-1; D gene: .
CDR3 protein: CASSTGGIPATYEQYF; CDR3 DNA: TGTGCCAGTAGTACAGGGGGTATCCCTGCGACCTACGAGCAGTACTTC; V gene: TRBV19; clone size: .; J gene: TRBJ2-7; D gene: TRBD1
CDR3 protein: CASSSGGGIPDTQYF; CDR3 DNA: TGTGCCAGCAGCTCGGGTGGGGGGATTCCAGATACGCAGTATTTT; V gene: TRBV7-9; clone size: .; J gene: TRBJ2-3; D gene: .
CDR3 protein: CAGSLAVVAGEQFF; CDR3 DNA: TGTGCCGGCAGCTTAGCGGTGGTAGCGGGGGAGCAGTTCTTC; V gene: TRBV7-2; clone size: .; J gene: TRBJ2-1; D gene: TRBD2
CDR3 protein: CASSVASAGATYEQYF; CDR3 DNA: TGTGCCAGCAGCGTAGCTTCGGCGGGGGCGACCTACGAGCAGTACTTC; V gene: TRBV9; clone size: .; J gene: TRBJ2-7; D gene: .
CDR3 protein: CASSQGQGNTGELFF; CDR3 DNA: TGTGCCAGCTCACAAGGACAGGGGAACACCGGGGAGCTGTTTTTT; V gene: TRBV18; clone size: once; J gene: TRBJ2-2; D gene: TRBD1
CDR3 protein: CATASGTPMGEAFF; CDR3 DNA: TGTGCCACCGCGTCCGGGACACCGATGGGTGAAGCTTTCTTT; V gene: TRBV10-3; clone size: .; J gene: TRBJ1-1; D gene: .
CDR3 protein: CAYQPGESKNIQYF; CDR3 DNA: TGTGCCTACCAGCCAGGGGAATCCAAAAACATTCAGTACTTC; V gene: TRBV30; clone size: .; J gene: TRBJ2-4; D gene: .
CDR3 protein: CASSLGAGDQPQHF; CDR3 DNA: TGCGCCAGCAGCTTGGGGGCAGGGGATCAGCCCCAGCATTTT; V gene: TRBV5-1; clone size: .; J gene: TRBJ1-5; D gene: .
CDR3 protein: CASSQSWGGRYEQYF; CDR3 DNA: TGCGCCAGCAGCCAGTCTTGGGGCGGGAGGTACGAGCAGTACTTC; V gene: TRBV4-1; clone size: once; J gene: TRBJ2-7; D gene: TRBD2
CDR3 protein: CSFHGGYEQYF; CDR3 DNA: TGCAGCTTCCACGGGGGTTACGAGCAGTACTTC; V gene: TRBV29-1; clone size: .; J gene: TRBJ2-7; D gene: .
CDR3 protein: CASSSQRGGHFFF; CDR3 DNA: TGTGCCAGCAGCTCCCAAAGGGGGGGCCATTTCTTCTTT; V gene: TRBV11-2; clone size: .; J gene: TRBJ1-1; D gene: .